This TCR beta chain originates from a study of T cell responses to AZD1222 COVID-19 vaccine. Study-wide points: Along spike, vaccine-associated CD4 TCRs were found throughout, with dominance at 160-218 and 743-854.

As concerns this clone: Its matching antigen is unknown.

The V end was cut by 3 bases, the J end by 1 base, with 10 bases between. The CDR3 contains 15 residues. Germline values: CDR1 GTSNPN, CDR2 SVGIG (reference sequence). Clones were sequenced by immunoSEQ multiplex PCR, and TCRdb holds only the in-frame ones, with some missing. This table has roughly 160,000 clones, 80% to 90% appearing once. The source was peripheral blood, collected on day 0 of AZD1222 vaccination. The chain uses TRBV30 and TRBJ2-6; D not resolved. The TCR comes from an adult in good health. The CDR3 region has the DNA TGTGCCTGGAGAGGACCGGGTTCTGGGGCCAACGTCCTGACTTTC. Residues: CAWRGPGSGANVLTF. The full variable domain, rest sourced from reference TRBV30 and TRBJ2-6, is SQTIHQWPATLVQPVGSPLSLECTVEGTSNPNLYWYRQAAGRGLQLLFYSVGIGQISSEVPQNLSASRPQDRQFILSSKKLLLSDSGFYLCAWRGPGSGANVLTFGAGSRLTVL.